This T cell receptor beta chain is from a study of blood T cell repertoires in COVID-19. Here immunoSEQ multiplex PCR was the method, and the copy in TCRdb shows in-frame clones only, minus some. The repertoire consists of roughly 230,000 clones, with roughly four fifths occurring once and the leading ten covering around 6.8%. The germline V gene encodes CDR1 MDHEN and CDR2 SYDVKM. Trimming stripped 6 bases from V and 10 bases from J, with 16 bases between. The CDR3 runs 13 residues. The chain combines TRBV28 with TRBJ2-1; perhaps TRBD2 as D (6 bases). This TCR was sampled from a woman aged 45-65 years with acute or convalescent COVID-19. Sequencing was performed on peripheral blood. The CDR3 is CASSSYTGSEQFF. CDR3 coding DNA: TGTGCCAGCAGCAGTTATACCGGGAGCGAGCAGTTCTTC.